A selection of T cell receptor beta chains follows, all from one sample in a study of T cell responses to AZD1222 COVID-19 vaccine. Clones were sequenced by immunoSEQ multiplex PCR, and TCRdb holds only the in-frame ones, with some missing. The sample consists of approximately 110,000 clones, roughly 87% of them appearing once. Source: peripheral blood, taken on day 0 of AZD1222 vaccination. Receptors were obtained from an adult in good health. The CDR3 runs from the conserved cysteine through the conserved F or W. The D gene is left open where the match is weak. Clone size is given for some rows only: seen once, a few or many times, or a class if the clone is expanded.

NA | TRBJ2-3 | NA | TRBV5-5 | TGTGCCAGCAGCCCCGCCGTAGTTGGTACAGATACGCAGTATTTT | CASSPAVVGTDTQYF
NA | TRBJ1-2 | TRBD1 | TRBV6-5 | TGTGCCAGCATTCTCGCGGGCAGGGGGCCTTATGGCTACACCTTC | CASILAGRGPYGYTF
NA | TRBJ2-1 | NA | TRBV3-1/TRBV3-2 | TGTGCCAGCAGCCTGACGGGAATTACCTACAATGAGCAGTTCTTC | CASSLTGITYNEQFF
once | TRBJ1-2 | TRBD1 | TRBV5-5 | TGTGCCAGCAGCTACCCCGGACAGGGGGCGTCGGGCTATGGCTACACCTTC | CASSYPGQGASGYGYTF
NA | TRBJ2-2 | NA | TRBV9 | TGTGCCAGCAGCGTAAAACCCGGGGAGCTGTTTTTT | CASSVKPGELFF
NA | TRBJ2-7 | TRBD2 | TRBV6-2/TRBV6-3 | TGTGCCAGCAGTCGACTAGCGGGGTACGAGCAGTACTTC | CASSRLAGYEQYF
NA | TRBJ2-1 | NA | TRBV6-5 | TGTGCCAGCAGTTGGGGCTCCTACAATGAGCAGTTCTTC | CASSWGSYNEQFF
NA | TRBJ2-7 | TRBD2 | TRBV5-1 | TGCGCCAGCAGCCCAGGACTAGCGGTCTCCTACGAGCAGTACTTC | CASSPGLAVSYEQYF
NA | TRBJ1-2 | NA | TRBV5-1 | TGCGCCAGCAGCTATATCAGTCAAGGGGGCTACACCTTC | CASSYISQGGYTF
NA | TRBJ2-7 | NA | TRBV5-8 | TGTGCCAGCAGCTTACACAGGGGGGGAACCAACGAGCAGTACTTC | CASSLHRGGTNEQYF
NA | TRBJ2-5 | NA | TRBV5-1 | TGCGCCAGCAGCTTGATCGCAGGGGAAGAGACCCAGTACTTC | CASSLIAGEETQYF
many | TRBJ1-1 | NA | TRBV14 | TGTGCCAGCAGCCAAGGTAGGGGCACTGAAGCTTTCTTT | CASSQGRGTEAFF
NA | TRBJ1-1 | NA | TRBV7-3 | TGTGCCAGCAGCTTAACTCATGCTACTGAAGCTTTCTTT | CASSLTHATEAFF
few | TRBJ2-6 | NA | TRBV15 | TGTGCCACCAGCAGAGTGCCCTCCAACGTCCTGACTTTC | CATSRVPSNVLTF
few | TRBJ1-1 | TRBD1 | TRBV28 | TGTGCCAGCAGTTTATCTGCCAGGGGGGAAGCTTTCTTT | CASSLSARGEAFF
NA | TRBJ2-1 | NA | TRBV11-3 | TGTGCCAGCAGCTCTAGAGCCGGCAACAATGAGCAGTTCTTC | CASSSRAGNNEQFF
NA | TRBJ2-7 | NA | TRBV3-1/TRBV3-2 | TGTGCCAGCAGCCACCCAGGACAGAACATACGAGAGCAGTACTTC | CASSHPGQNIREQYF
NA | TRBJ1-4 | TRBD1 | TRBV6-5 | TGTGCCAGCAGTTACAGGGGGCCAGAAAAACTGTTTTTT | CASSYRGPEKLFF
NA | TRBJ1-1 | NA | TRBV5-4 | TGTGCCAGCAGCTTGGCACGGGGGGGAACTGAAGCTTTCTTT | CASSLARGGTEAFF
NA | TRBJ2-7 | NA | TRBV7-9 | TGTGCCAGCAGCTTAGAGGGGGGACCCAGCTACGAGCAGTACTTC | CASSLEGGPSYEQYF
once | TRBJ1-5 | TRBD1 | TRBV6-5 | TGTGCCAGCACCCGGGACAGGGGTCAGCCCCAGCATTTT | CASTRDRGQPQHF
few | TRBJ1-1 | NA | TRBV5-1 | TGCGCCAGCAGCTTGGGTGGGGAAACTGAAGCTTTCTTT | CASSLGGETEAFF
NA | TRBJ1-2 | NA | TRBV7-9 | TGTGCCAGCAGCAAAATGGATGGCTACACCTTC | CASSKMDGYTF
NA | TRBJ2-7 | TRBD2 | TRBV29-1 | TGCAGCGCTCGGACTAGCGGTACCTACGAGCAGTACTTC | CSARTSGTYEQYF
NA | TRBJ2-7 | NA | TRBV29-1 | TGCAGCGTCATCCCAGGACCCCCCGACGAGCAGTACTTC | CSVIPGPPDEQYF
NA | TRBJ1-5 | TRBD1 | TRBV27 | TGTGCCAGCAGCCCCGACAGGGTCAGCAATCAGCCCCAGCATTTT | CASSPDRVSNQPQHF
NA | TRBJ1-2 | NA | TRBV11-2 | TGTGCCAGCAGCGGTTATAATCCCTATGGCTACACCTTC | CASSGYNPYGYTF
NA | TRBJ2-1 | NA | TRBV11-1 | TGTGCCAGCAGCCGTCAGGGGGGGTGGAATGAGCAGTTCTTC | CASSRQGGWNEQFF
NA | TRBJ2-1 | NA | TRBV29-1 | TGCAGCGTTGGACTGTTAGCGGAATACAATGAGCAGTTCTTC | CSVGLLAEYNEQFF